The 27 T cell receptor beta chains below come from one sample, sequenced in a study of blood T cell repertoires in COVID-19. TCRdb keeps only in-frame clones here, not all; method: immunoSEQ multiplex PCR. The top ten hold around 0.84% of the sample, which has over 200,000 clones, roughly 90% seen once. The sample taken for sequencing was peripheral blood. Receptors originate from a man between 60 and 75 years old with COVID-19, enrolled during active disease.

The rearrangement links TRBV19 to TRBJ2-5, with TRBD2 identical over 13 bases. This CDR3 region has 15 residues. After removal of 5 bases from V and 6 bases from J, the junction contained 6 bases not matched to a gene. The germline gives CDR1 LNHDA, CDR2 SQIVND (reference sequence). In nucleotides, the CDR3 is TGTGCCAGTAGTCGACTAGCGGGAGGACCTCAGACCCAGTACTTC. Residues: CASSRLAGGPQTQYF.

The chain carries TRBV6-5 and TRBJ2-1; TRBD2 agrees at 9 bases. Germline V gene sequence: CDR1 MNHEY, CDR2 SVGAGI. V was clipped by 5 bases and J by 4 bases; unmatched bases: 3. The CDR3 spans 14 residues. CDR3 protein: CASSLSGGYNEQFF. The CDR3 DNA reads as TGTGCCAGCAGTCTTAGCGGGGGATACAATGAGCAGTTCTTC.

V gene TRBV5-4 combines with J gene TRBJ2-2; D not resolved. CDR3 length equals 16 residues. Per germline, CDR1 SGHNT and CDR2 YYREEE (reference sequence). V lost 2 bases and J 3 bases, leaving 14 bases between the germline ends. The DNA for the CDR3 is TGTGCCAGCAGCTTTCCAAGAGGATTAGACACCGGGGAGCTGTTTTTT. This sequence encodes CASSFPRGLDTGELFF.

The genes are TRBV28 and TRBJ2-2; 7 bases fit TRBD2. There are 16 residues in the CDR3. The V gene's germline CDR1 is MDHEN and CDR2 SYDVKM. After removal of 3 bases from V and 3 bases from J, the junction contained 7 bases not matched to a gene. The CDR3 loop reads CASSLKGRGYTGELFF. The CDR3 DNA reads TGTGCCAGCAGTTTGAAGGGGCGGGGGTACACCGGGGAGCTGTTTTTT.

The CDR3 bases are TGTGCCAGCAGCTTAGTGGACAGGGCTGACACCATATATTTT. It translates to CASSLVDRADTIYF. The V call is TRBV7-9, the J call TRBJ1-3; TRBD1 matches 8 bases. CDR1 and CDR2 from the germline V gene are SEHNR and FQNEAQ (reference sequence). V gave up 1 base and J gave up 8 bases; unmatched junction bases: 4. The CDR3 is made up of 14 amino acids.

The chain combines TRBV6-5 with TRBJ2-7; 8 bases are a match to TRBD2. Germline V gene sequence: CDR1 MNHEY, CDR2 SVGAGI. This CDR3 comprises 14 residues. J lost 0 bases, V lost 6 bases, and 4 bases had no gene match. CDR3 amino acids: CASRASGPSYEQYF. CDR3 coding DNA: TGTGCCAGCAGGGCTAGCGGGCCCTCCTACGAGCAGTACTTC.

This clone was detected only once. The chain carries TRBV6-6 and TRBJ1-4; D unclear. Trimming removed 2 bases at V and 7 bases at J, with 8 bases between. This CDR3 has 13 amino acids. Germline values: CDR1 MNHNY, CDR2 SVGAGI (reference sequence). In nucleotides, the CDR3 is TGTGCCAGCAGTTACCAAGGCGGTGAAAAACTGTTTTTT. This translates into CASSYQGGEKLFF.

The chain carries TRBV12-3 or TRBV12-4 and TRBJ1-2; D gene uncertain. The CDR3 length is 13 residues. V dropped 8 bases and J dropped 0 bases, with 10 bases sitting between them. As DNA, the CDR3 is TGTGCCAGCCAGATAGCAGCTAACTATGGCTACACCTTC. Protein: CASQIAANYGYTF.

This sequence joins TRBV5-4 and TRBJ2-3, with 8 bases fitting TRBD2. V was clipped by 0 bases and J by 3 bases; unmatched bases: 6. Looked up from germline, CDR1 is SGHNT and CDR2 is YYREEE (reference sequence). The CDR3 is 16 amino acids. CDR3 coding DNA: TGTGCCAGCAGCTTGGGGGCGGGAGGAGGGACAGATACGCAGTATTTT. Protein sequence: CASSLGAGGGTDTQYF.

CDR3 region: CASSRNRWETQYF. In DNA form, the CDR3 reads TGTGCCAGCAGCCGAAATCGGTGGGAGACCCAGTACTTC. The chain has TRBV12-3 or TRBV12-4 and TRBJ2-5, with D unresolved. The CDR3 has 13 residues. V gave up 6 bases and J gave up 5 bases, with 13 bases separating them.

CDR3: CASSHGQGPSYEQYF. In DNA, the CDR3 is TGCGCCAGCAGCCACGGACAGGGACCGTCCTACGAGCAGTACTTC. V usage is TRBV4-1 and J usage is TRBJ2-7, with 8 bases that match TRBD1. V shed 3 bases, J shed 1 base, and the junction held 5 bases outside the gene matches. The CDR3 is 15 residues long. The germline CDR1 and CDR2 sequences are MGHRA and YSYEKL.

Here the CDR3 reads CAISEYEDSGEQFF. The CDR3 DNA is TGTGCCATCAGTGAGTATGAGGACTCCGGTGAGCAGTTCTTC. The chain has TRBV10-3 and TRBJ2-1, with D tentatively TRBD2 (5 bases). V gave up 1 base and J gave up 9 bases, with 13 bases separating them. Germline CDR1 ENHRY, CDR2 SYGVKD. There are 14 residues in the CDR3.

V usage is TRBV4-1 and J usage is TRBJ2-7, with TRBD1 identical over 9 bases. V was pared by 4 bases and J by 2 bases, with 6 bases of the junction left unmatched. CDR3 length: 15 residues. Looked up from germline, CDR1 is MGHRA and CDR2 is YSYEKL. The CDR3 sequence is CASSLGQGIPYEQYF. The CDR3 nucleotides are TGCGCCAGCAGCCTGGGACAGGGAATTCCCTACGAGCAGTACTTC.

This chain uses TRBV19 with TRBJ1-3; 8 positions match TRBD1. From germline, CDR1 is LNHDA and CDR2 SQIVND (reference sequence). The CDR3 loop spans 16 amino acids. The CDR3 coding sequence is TGTGCTTCTAGCGACAGGGGAGTATTACCTGGAAACACCATATATTTT. Amino acid sequence: CASSDRGVLPGNTIYF.

For the CDR3, the DNA is TGTGCCAGCTCACGCGGTACCAGGGGGCTTGACGAGCAGTACTTC. This gives the protein CASSRGTRGLDEQYF. The V call is TRBV18, the J call TRBJ2-7; TRBD1 aligns across 8 bases. V trimming: 4 bases; J trimming: 5 bases; junction bases outside the gene matches: 10. The CDR3 has 15 residues. Germline assignment: CDR1 KGHSH and CDR2 LQKENI.

The CDR3 DNA reads as TGTGCCAGCAGCTTAGGAACATATGAGCAGTTCTTC. Translation: CASSLGTYEQFF. This sequence joins TRBV7-2 and TRBJ2-1; D uncertain. This CDR3 is 12 amino acids long. CDR1 and CDR2 from the germline V gene are SGHTA and FQGNSA. The V and J ends lost 1 base and 8 bases respectively, with 6 bases between them.

The CDR3: CASSDKNLNSGNTIYF. The DNA of the CDR3 is TGTGCCAGCTCAGATAAAAATCTAAACTCTGGAAACACCATATATTTT. V and J are TRBV18 and TRBJ1-3; D remains ambiguous. Germline CDR1 KGHSH, CDR2 LQKENI. Trimming stripped 5 bases from V and 0 bases from J, with 14 bases between. The CDR3 consists of 16 residues.

The CDR3 bases are TGTGCCAGCAGCTTGGGGGCCTACAACCAAGAGACCCAGTACTTC. Encoded protein: CASSLGAYNQETQYF. The chain joins TRBV7-9 to TRBJ2-5; D is possibly TRBD1 (6 bases). V was shortened by 3 bases and J by 0 bases, with 11 bases between the two germline ends. The germline V gene has CDR1 SEHNR and CDR2 FQNEAQ (reference sequence). This CDR3 is built from 15 residues. The variable domain in full, with the rest retrieved from reference TRBV7-9 and TRBJ2-5, is DTGVSQNPRHKITKRGQNVTFRCDPISEHNRLYWYRQTLGQGPEFLTYFQNEAQLEKSRLLSDRFSAERPKGSFSTLEIQRTEQGDSAMYLCASSLGAYNQETQYFGPGTRLLVL.

The V call is TRBV19, the J call TRBJ2-7; D is unresolved. Germline V CDR1 and CDR2: LNHDA, SQIVND (reference sequence). Trimming stripped 1 base from V and 0 bases from J, with 7 bases between. CDR3 length: 14 amino acids. The CDR3 DNA follows: TGTGCCAGTAGTATAGCCCACAGCTCCTACGAGCAGTACTTC. Its protein is CASSIAHSSYEQYF. Based on the CDR3 plus reference TRBV19 and TRBJ2-7, the full variable domain is DGGITQSPKYLFRKEGQNVTLSCEQNLNHDAMYWYRQDPGQGLRLIYYSQIVNDFQKGDIAEGYSVSREKKESFPLTVTSAQKNPTAFYLCASSIAHSSYEQYFGPGTRLTVT.

The chain has TRBV11-2 and TRBJ2-2, with 8 bases lining up with TRBD2. This CDR3 is 13 amino acids long. J was trimmed by 6 bases and V by 5 bases; bases with no gene match: 2. The germline V gene has CDR1 SGHAT and CDR2 FQNNGV. In nucleotides, the CDR3 is TGTGCCAGCAGCCCCGGGAGGGCCGGGGAGCTGTTTTTT. This encodes CASSPGRAGELFF.

This clone occurred once. The chain carries TRBV29-1 and TRBJ2-7; D call uncertain. The CDR3 runs to 14 residues. Per the germline V gene, CDR1 is SQVTM and CDR2 is ANQGSEA. V dropped 6 bases and J dropped 2 bases, with 17 bases sitting between them. The CDR3 sequence: CSVVGGSGPYEQYF. CDR3 nucleotide sequence: TGCAGCGTCGTAGGTGGAAGTGGGCCCTACGAGCAGTACTTC.

The V call is TRBV28, the J call TRBJ1-2; D perhaps matches TRBD1 (5 bases). Germline V gene data show CDR1 as MDHEN and CDR2 as SYDVKM. This CDR3 region has 12 residues. V lost 6 bases to trimming and J lost 5 bases, with 10 bases between them. The CDR3 bases are TGTGCCAGCAGGGGGACTTTTTATGGCTACACCTTC. Protein sequence: CASRGTFYGYTF.

The chain joins TRBV20-1 to TRBJ1-2; tentative D call: TRBD1 (6 bases). Between the trimmed V and J ends, which lost 3 bases and 5 bases, there was a span of 22 bases. Germline CDR1 DFQATT, CDR2 SNEGSKA (reference sequence). The CDR3 runs to 16 residues. The CDR3 coding sequence is TGCAGTGCTAGTTGGGGGCCCCCTCAAACTCAATATGGCTACACCTTC. It yields the protein CSASWGPPQTQYGYTF.

The rearrangement links TRBV19 to TRBJ1-2; TRBD1 aligns across 9 bases. Germline CDR1 and CDR2: LNHDA and SQIVND (reference sequence). V was pared by 6 bases and J by 0 bases, with 8 bases of the junction left unmatched. The CDR3 is made up of 16 amino acids. CDR3 in amino acids: CASSLSGQGANYGYTF. CDR3 coding DNA: TGTGCCAGTAGCCTCTCGGGACAGGGTGCTAACTATGGCTACACCTTC.

This clone was seen just once. The gene calls are TRBV24-1 and TRBJ2-2; TRBD1 is a possible D gene (6 bases). The CDR3 spans 16 residues. From germline, CDR1 is KGHDR and CDR2 SFDVKD. The V gene lost 5 bases and the J gene lost 6 bases, with 18 bases spanning the gap. CDR3 bases: TGTGCCACCAGTGGCAGGGGAATCGGGCCTCCCGGGGAGCTGTTTTTT. Translated, it gives CATSGRGIGPPGELFF.

The CDR3 DNA reads as TGTGCCAGCAGTACAGGGTCCCGAAACACCATATATTTT. Translated: CASSTGSRNTIYF. The rearrangement uses TRBV6-5 and TRBJ1-3; the D gene is possibly TRBD1 (6 bases). The germline CDR1 and CDR2 sequences are MNHEY and SVGAGI. The CDR3 totals 13 residues. Trimming removed 5 bases from V and 5 bases from J, with 10 bases in between.

The genes are TRBV4-3 and TRBJ1-2; TRBD1 matches 8 bases. The V gene end was trimmed by 1 base and the J gene end by 4 bases; junction bases not matched to a gene: 5. The V gene's germline CDR1 is LGHNA and CDR2 YSLEER. This CDR3 is 15 amino acids long. This chain's CDR3 is CASSQVYRGGYGYTF. For the CDR3, the DNA is TGCGCCAGCAGCCAAGTGTACAGGGGGGGCTATGGCTACACCTTC.